This T cell receptor (beta chain) is drawn from a study of CD8+CD57+ T cells in acquired aplastic anemia. About the research overall: Across the sorted CD4+ and CD8+ cells, DNA amounts averaged roughly 3.5 ug.

General study points: Simpson's diversity of CD8+ cells was not significantly different in patients compared with controls.

Genomic DNA templated the TCR beta VDJ and CDR3 profiling. TCRdb reprocessed the reads with MiXCR, giving one entry per CDR3 protein. The repertoire holds more than 95,000 distinct CDR3 sequences, with nearly 40% as singletons. The CDR3 is 11 amino acids. Germline values: CDR1 LGHDT, CDR2 YNNKEL (reference sequence). The V and J ends lost 8 bases and 6 bases respectively, with 9 bases between them. This clonotype was counted many times. Its antigen remains unidentified. CD8+CD57+ cell expansion, shown by flow cytometry, had occurred in the patients selected for sequencing. Every patient had severe acquired aplastic anemia. At blood sampling, none of the patients had yet received therapy.

This receptor was identified in a human donor with aplastic anemia. The V call is TRBV3-1, the J call TRBJ2-3; possibly TRBD1 or TRBD2 for D (5 bases each). The sample consisted of sorted CD4+, CD8+, or CD8+CD57+ T cells (not recorded which) from PBMCs. CDR3 residues: CASWGTDTQYF. CDR3 sequence (DNA): TGTGCCAGCTGGGGGACGGATACGCAGTATTTT.